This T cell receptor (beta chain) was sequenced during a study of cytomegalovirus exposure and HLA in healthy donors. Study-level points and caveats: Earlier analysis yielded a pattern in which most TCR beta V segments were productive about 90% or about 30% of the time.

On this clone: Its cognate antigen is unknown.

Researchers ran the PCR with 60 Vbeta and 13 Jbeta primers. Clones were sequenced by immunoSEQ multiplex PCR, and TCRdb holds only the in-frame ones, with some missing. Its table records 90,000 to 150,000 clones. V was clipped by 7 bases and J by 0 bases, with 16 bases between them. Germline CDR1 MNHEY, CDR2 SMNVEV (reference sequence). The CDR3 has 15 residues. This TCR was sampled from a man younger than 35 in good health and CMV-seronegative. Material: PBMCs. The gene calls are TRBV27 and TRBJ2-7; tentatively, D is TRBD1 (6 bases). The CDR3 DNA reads TGTGCCAGCAAAAACAGGGTAACTAGCTCCTACGAGCAGTACTTC. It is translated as CASKNRVTSSYEQYF.